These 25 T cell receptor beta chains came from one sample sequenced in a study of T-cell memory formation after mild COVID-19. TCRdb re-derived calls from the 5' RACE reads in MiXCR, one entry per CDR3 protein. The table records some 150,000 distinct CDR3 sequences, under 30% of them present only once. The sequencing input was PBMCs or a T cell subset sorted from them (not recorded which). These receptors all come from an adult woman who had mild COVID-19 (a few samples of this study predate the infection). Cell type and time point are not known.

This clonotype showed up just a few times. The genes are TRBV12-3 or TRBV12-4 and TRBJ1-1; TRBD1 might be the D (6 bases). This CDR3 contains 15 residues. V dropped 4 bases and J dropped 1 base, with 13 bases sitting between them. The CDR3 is CASSYTGFPNTEAFF. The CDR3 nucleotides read TGTGCCAGCAGTTACACAGGGTTCCCGAACACTGAAGCTTTCTTT.

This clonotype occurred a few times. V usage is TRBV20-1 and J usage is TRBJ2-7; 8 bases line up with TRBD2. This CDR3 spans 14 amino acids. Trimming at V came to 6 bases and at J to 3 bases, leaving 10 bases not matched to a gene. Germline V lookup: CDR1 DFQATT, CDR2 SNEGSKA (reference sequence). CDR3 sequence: CSAHIAGLLYEQYF. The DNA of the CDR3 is TGCAGTGCCCATATAGCGGGACTTCTCTACGAGCAGTACTTC.

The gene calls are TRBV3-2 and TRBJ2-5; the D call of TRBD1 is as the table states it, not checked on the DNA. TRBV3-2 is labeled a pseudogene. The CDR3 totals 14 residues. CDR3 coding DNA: TGTGCCAGCAGCTACGGGACAGGGAAAGAGACCCAGTACTTC. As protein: CASSYGTGKETQYF.

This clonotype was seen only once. CDR3 amino acids: CAISAGPSTDTQYF. The CDR3 coding sequence is TGTGCCATCTCGGCGGGACCCAGCACAGATACGCAGTATTTT. The chain links TRBV10-3 to TRBJ2-3, with D perhaps matching TRBD2 (6 bases). The CDR3 totals 14 residues. The germline V and J ends were trimmed by 8 bases and 0 bases, with 12 bases remaining between them. Germline V gives CDR1 ENHRY, CDR2 SYGVKD.

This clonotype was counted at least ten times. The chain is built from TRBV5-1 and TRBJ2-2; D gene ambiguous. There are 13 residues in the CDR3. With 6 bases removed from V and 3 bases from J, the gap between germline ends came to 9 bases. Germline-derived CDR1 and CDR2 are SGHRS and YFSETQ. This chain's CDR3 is CASTPLDTGELFF. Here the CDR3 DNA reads TGCGCCAGCACTCCCCTAGACACCGGGGAGCTGTTTTTT.

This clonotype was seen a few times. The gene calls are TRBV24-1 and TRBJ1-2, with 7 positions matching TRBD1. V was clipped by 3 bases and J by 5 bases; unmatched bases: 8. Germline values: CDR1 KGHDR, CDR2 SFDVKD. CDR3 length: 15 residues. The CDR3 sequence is CATSDQQGPIYGYTF. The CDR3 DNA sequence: TGTGCCACCAGTGATCAACAGGGGCCTATATATGGCTACACCTTC.

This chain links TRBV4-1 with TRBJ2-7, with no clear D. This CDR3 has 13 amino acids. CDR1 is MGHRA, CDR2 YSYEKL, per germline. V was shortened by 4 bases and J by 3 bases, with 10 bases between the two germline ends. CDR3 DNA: TGCGCCAGCAGCCCACCAGGCCTCTACGAGCAGTACTTC. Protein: CASSPPGLYEQYF.

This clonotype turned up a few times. CDR3 sequence (DNA): TGTGCCAGCAGCCGTGGGACAGCCACCTACAATGAGCAGTTCTTC. This codes for CASSRGTATYNEQFF. V is TRBV6-2 or TRBV6-3 and J is TRBJ2-1; 7 bases are shared with TRBD1. Germline loops: CDR1 MNHEY, CDR2 SVGEGT. V was pared by 6 bases and J by 2 bases, with 7 bases of the junction left unmatched. This CDR3 is 15 amino acids long.

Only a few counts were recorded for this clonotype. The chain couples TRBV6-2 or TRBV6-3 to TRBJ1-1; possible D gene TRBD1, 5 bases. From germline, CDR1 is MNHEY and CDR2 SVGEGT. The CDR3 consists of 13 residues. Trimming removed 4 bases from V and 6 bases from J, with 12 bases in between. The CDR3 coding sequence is TGTGCCAGCAGTTGGGACGTCTGGCCTGAAGCTTTCTTT. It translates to CASSWDVWPEAFF.

CDR3 bases: TGTGCCAGCAGTTACGGGACAGGTCTTTACGAGCAGTACTTC. Translated, it gives CASSYGTGLYEQYF. The chain employs TRBV6-2 or TRBV6-3 and TRBJ2-7; 8 bases align to TRBD1. The CDR3 totals 14 residues. The ends lost 2 bases at V and 4 bases at J; junction bases unmatched: 4. Germline CDR1 MNHEY, CDR2 SVGEGT.

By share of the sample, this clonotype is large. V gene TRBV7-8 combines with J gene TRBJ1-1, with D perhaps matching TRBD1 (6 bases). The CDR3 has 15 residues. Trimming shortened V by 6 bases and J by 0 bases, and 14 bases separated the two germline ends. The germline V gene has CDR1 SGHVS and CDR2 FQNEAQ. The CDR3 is CASSSRAGVNTEAFF. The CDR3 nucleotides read TGTGCCAGCAGTTCCAGAGCAGGGGTGAACACTGAAGCTTTCTTT.

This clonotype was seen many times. This CDR3 is CASSRGQSYEQYF. The CDR3 bases are TGCGCCAGCAGCCGCGGACAGAGCTACGAGCAGTACTTC. J is TRBJ2-7 and V is TRBV4-3; the D gene is possibly TRBD1 (6 bases). The CDR3 is 13 residues long. V was clipped by 4 bases and J by 3 bases, with 10 bases between them. Germline CDR1 reads LGHNA; CDR2 reads YSLEER.

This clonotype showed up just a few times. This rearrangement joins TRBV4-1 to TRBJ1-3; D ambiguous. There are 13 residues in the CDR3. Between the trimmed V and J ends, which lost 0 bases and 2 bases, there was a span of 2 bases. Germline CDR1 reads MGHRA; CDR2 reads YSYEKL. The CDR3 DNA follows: TGCGCCAGCAGCCAAGATCCTGGAAACACCATATATTTT. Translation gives CASSQDPGNTIYF.

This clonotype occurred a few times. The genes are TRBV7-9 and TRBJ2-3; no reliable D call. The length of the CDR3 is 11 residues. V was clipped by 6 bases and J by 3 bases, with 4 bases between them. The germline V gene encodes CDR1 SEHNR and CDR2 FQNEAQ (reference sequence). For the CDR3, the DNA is TGTGCCAGCAGTCCGACAGATACGCAGTATTTT. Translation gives CASSPTDTQYF.

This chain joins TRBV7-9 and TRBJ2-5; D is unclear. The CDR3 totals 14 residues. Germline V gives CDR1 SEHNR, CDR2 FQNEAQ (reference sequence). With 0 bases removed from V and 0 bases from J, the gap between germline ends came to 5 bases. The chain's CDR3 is CASSLAPDQETQYF. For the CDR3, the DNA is TGTGCCAGCAGCTTAGCGCCGGACCAAGAGACCCAGTACTTC.

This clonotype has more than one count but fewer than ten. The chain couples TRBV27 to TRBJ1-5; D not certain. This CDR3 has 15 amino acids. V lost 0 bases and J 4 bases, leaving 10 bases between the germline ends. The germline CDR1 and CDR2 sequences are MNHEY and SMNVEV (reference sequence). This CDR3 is CASSLSGRPNQPQHF. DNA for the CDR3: TGTGCCAGCAGTTTATCAGGACGTCCTAATCAGCCCCAGCATTTT.

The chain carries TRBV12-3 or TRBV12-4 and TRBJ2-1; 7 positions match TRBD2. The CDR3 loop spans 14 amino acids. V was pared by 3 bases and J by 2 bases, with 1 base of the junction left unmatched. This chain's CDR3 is CASSFLAAYNEQFF. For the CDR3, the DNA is TGTGCCAGCAGTTTTCTAGCGGCCTACAATGAGCAGTTCTTC.

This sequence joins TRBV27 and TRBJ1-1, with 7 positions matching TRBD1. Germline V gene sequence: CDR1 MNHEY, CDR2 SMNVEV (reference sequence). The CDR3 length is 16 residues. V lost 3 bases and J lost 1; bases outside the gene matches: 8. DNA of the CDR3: TGTGCCAGCAGTTTCTTCAGCGGGACAGCGAACACTGAAGCTTTCTTT. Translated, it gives CASSFFSGTANTEAFF.

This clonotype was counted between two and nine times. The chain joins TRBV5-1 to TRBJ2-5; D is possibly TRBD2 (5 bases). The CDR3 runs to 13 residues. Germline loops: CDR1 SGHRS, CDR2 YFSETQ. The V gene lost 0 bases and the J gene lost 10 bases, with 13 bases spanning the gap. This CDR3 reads CASSLDSGADQYF. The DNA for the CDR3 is TGCGCCAGCAGCTTGGACAGTGGAGCGGACCAGTACTTC.

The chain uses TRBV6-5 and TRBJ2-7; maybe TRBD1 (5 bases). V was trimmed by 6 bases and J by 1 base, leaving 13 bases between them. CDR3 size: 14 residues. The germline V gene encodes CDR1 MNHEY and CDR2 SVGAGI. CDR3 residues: CASSSVDTSYEQYF. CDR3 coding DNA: TGTGCCAGCAGCTCCGTGGACACTTCCTACGAGCAGTACTTC.

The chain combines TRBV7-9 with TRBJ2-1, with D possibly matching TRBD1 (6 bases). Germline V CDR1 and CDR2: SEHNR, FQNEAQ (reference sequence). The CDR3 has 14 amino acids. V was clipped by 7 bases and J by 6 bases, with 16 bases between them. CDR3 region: CASKKEQGFNEQFF. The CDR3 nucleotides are TGTGCCAGCAAAAAGGAACAGGGTTTCAATGAGCAGTTCTTC.

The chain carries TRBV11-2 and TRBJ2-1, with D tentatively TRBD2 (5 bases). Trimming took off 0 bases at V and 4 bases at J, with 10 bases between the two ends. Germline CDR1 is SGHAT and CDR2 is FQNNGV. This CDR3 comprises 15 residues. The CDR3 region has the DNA TGTGCCAGCAGCTTAGATCTGTCGGGGTACAATGAGCAGTTCTTC. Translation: CASSLDLSGYNEQFF.

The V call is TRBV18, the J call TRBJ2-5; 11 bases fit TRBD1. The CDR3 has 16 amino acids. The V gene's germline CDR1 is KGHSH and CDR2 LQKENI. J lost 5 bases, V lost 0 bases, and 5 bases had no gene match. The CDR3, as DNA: TGTGCCAGCTCACCACCCGGACAGGGGGCCGGGGAGACCCAGTACTTC. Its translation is CASSPPGQGAGETQYF.

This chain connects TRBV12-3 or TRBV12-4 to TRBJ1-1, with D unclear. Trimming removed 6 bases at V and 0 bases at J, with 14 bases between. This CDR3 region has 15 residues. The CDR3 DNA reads TGTGCCAGCAGCCCGTGGATATCAATGAACACTGAAGCTTTCTTT. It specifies CASSPWISMNTEAFF.

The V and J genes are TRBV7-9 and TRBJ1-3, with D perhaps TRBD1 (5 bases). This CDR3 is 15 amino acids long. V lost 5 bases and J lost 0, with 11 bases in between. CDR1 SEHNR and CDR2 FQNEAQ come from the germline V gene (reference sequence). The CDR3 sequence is CASSLGPPSGNTIYF. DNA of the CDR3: TGTGCCAGCAGCCTGGGGCCTCCCTCTGGAAACACCATATATTTT. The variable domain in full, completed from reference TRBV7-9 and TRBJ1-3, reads DTGVSQNPRHKITKRGQNVTFRCDPISEHNRLYWYRQTLGQGPEFLTYFQNEAQLEKSRLLSDRFSAERPKGSFSTLEIQRTEQGDSAMYLCASSLGPPSGNTIYFGEGSWLTVV.